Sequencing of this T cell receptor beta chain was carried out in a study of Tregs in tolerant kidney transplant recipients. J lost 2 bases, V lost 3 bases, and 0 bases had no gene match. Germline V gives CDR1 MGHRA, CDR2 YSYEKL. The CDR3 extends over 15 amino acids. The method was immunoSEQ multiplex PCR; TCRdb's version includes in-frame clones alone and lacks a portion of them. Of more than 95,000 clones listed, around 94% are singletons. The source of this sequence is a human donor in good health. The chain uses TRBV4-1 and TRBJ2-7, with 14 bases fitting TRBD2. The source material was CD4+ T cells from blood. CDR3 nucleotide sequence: TGCGCCAGCAGCCAGACTAGCGGGAGGGCCTACGAGCAGTACTTC. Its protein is CASSQTSGRAYEQYF.